A selection of T cell receptor beta chains follows, all from one sample in a study of cytomegalovirus exposure and HLA in healthy donors. Clones were sequenced by immunoSEQ multiplex PCR, and TCRdb holds only the in-frame ones, with some missing. The profile covers roughly 130,000 clones, with 66% appearing a single time and less than 2% taken by the ten largest. Sequenced: PBMCs. The receptors come from a man between 18 and 29 years old in good health and CMV-seronegative. Both conserved end residues are part of each CDR3. D genes are given only for firm matches. A row's size may be missing; if present it is once, few, many or a size class.

>TRBJ2-3|TRBD2|once|TRBV4-2
TGTGCCAGCAGCCAAGAGGGGCCTAGCGGGAGCACAGATACGCAGTATTTT
CASSQEGPSGSTDTQYF
>TRBJ2-5|TRBD2|.|TRBV30
TGTGCCTGGGGAGCGGGGGGGCCGGTGGAGACCCAGTACTTC
CAWGAGGPVETQYF
>TRBJ2-7|TRBD1|few|TRBV5-6
TGTGCCAGCAGCTGGGGGACAGGGGGGCGCGAGCAGTACTTC
CASSWGTGGREQYF
>TRBJ1-2|TRBD1|.|TRBV6-1
TGTGCCAGCAGACTACCGGGACAGCACTATGGCTACACCTTC
CASRLPGQHYGYTF
>TRBJ1-1|.|few|TRBV19
TGTGCCAGTAGTATATCCCTTCTGAACACTGAAGCTTTCTTT
CASSISLLNTEAFF
>TRBJ2-5|.|.|TRBV5-4
TGTGCCAGCAGCCAGGGGACGGGCGTGGGGACCCAGTACTTC
CASSQGTGVGTQYF
>TRBJ2-3|.|.|TRBV13
TGTGCCAGCAGCTCCCTGGGCTTCTCGGAGTATTTT
CASSSLGFSEYF
>TRBJ2-1|TRBD2|.|TRBV6-5
TGTGCCAGCAGCGGGAGGGCCGGAAATGAGCAGTTCTTC
CASSGRAGNEQFF
>TRBJ1-5|TRBD1|once|TRBV18
TGTGCCAGCTCCCCGGGACAGGCCAATCAGCCCCAGCATTTT
CASSPGQANQPQHF
>TRBJ1-1|TRBD1|.|TRBV7-2
TGTGCCAGCAGCCCACAGGGGCCCGGGAACACTGAAGCTTTCTTT
CASSPQGPGNTEAFF
>TRBJ2-1|.|few|TRBV27
TGTGCCAGCAGTCAGGTGCGCGCGAGCAATGAGCAGTTCTTC
CASSQVRASNEQFF
>TRBJ2-7|.|once|TRBV28
TGTGCCAGCCAGGGCGGGGTGACCGAGCAGTACTTC
CASQGGVTEQYF
>TRBJ2-5|TRBD1|few|TRBV6-8
TGTGCCAGCAGTCGTAGAGGCTCTCAGGGGGCCTTAGGAGAGACCCAGTACTTC
CASSRRGSQGALGETQYF
>TRBJ2-1|.|.|TRBV11-3
TGTGCCAGCAGCACCTCCCCGGGGTTTGAGCAGTTCTTC
CASSTSPGFEQFF
>TRBJ1-5|.|few|TRBV19
TGTGCCAGTAGTACCGAGACTAACAATCAGCCCCAGCATTTT
CASSTETNNQPQHF
>TRBJ2-1|TRBD2|.|TRBV28
TGTGCCAGCAGTGCCGGGACTAGCGGGTTTTACAATGAGCAGTTCTTC
CASSAGTSGFYNEQFF
>TRBJ2-5|.|.|TRBV7-2
TGTGCCAGCAGCGACCCCGGCTCAGGAAAAGAGACCCAGTACTTC
CASSDPGSGKETQYF
>TRBJ2-6|.|.|TRBV30
TGTGCCTGTGGAGGGTCAAGCTCTGGGGCCAACGTCCTGACTTTC
CACGGSSSGANVLTF
>TRBJ1-6|.|.|TRBV2
TGTGCCAGCAGTGGATTGGGCCAGGGTTCACCCCTCCACTTT
CASSGLGQGSPLHF
>TRBJ1-1|.|few|TRBV5-6
TGTGCCAGCCGAAAAGGCGGTGACTCCGAAGCTTTCTTT
CASRKGGDSEAFF
>TRBJ2-1|.|.|TRBV29-1
TGCAGCGTAGCTACAGGGTCCCTTTACAATGAGCAGTTCTTC
CSVATGSLYNEQFF
>TRBJ1-1|.|.|TRBV19
TGTGCCAGTAGCCAAGGTCAGGGTGAAGCTTTCTTT
CASSQGQGEAFF
>TRBJ1-4|TRBD1|once|TRBV9
TGTGCCAGCAGCGGGGGGACAGGGGGAGCAACTAATGAAAAACTGTTTTTT
CASSGGTGGATNEKLFF
>TRBJ2-6|TRBD2|.|TRBV6-5
TGTGCCAGCAGTTCGGGGGGACCTGGGGCCAACGTCCTGACTTTC
CASSSGGPGANVLTF
>TRBJ1-4|TRBD1|.|TRBV19
TGTGCCAGTAGTATTGAGGACAGGAGTAATGAAAAACTGTTTTTT
CASSIEDRSNEKLFF
>TRBJ1-4|.|once|TRBV28
TGTGCCAGCAGTTTAATTCAAACAACCCGGGGTGAAAAACTGTTTTTT
CASSLIQTTRGEKLFF
>TRBJ2-6|.|few|TRBV28
TGTGCCAGCAGTCCCCACAGGGCTGGGGCCAACGTCCTGACTTTC
CASSPHRAGANVLTF
>TRBJ2-5|TRBD2|once|TRBV10-1
TGCGCCAGCAGTGGGGCCGGGACTAGCGGGAAAGAGACCCAGTACTTC
CASSGAGTSGKETQYF
>TRBJ1-5|.|once|TRBV7-2
TGTGCCAGCAGCTTCTTCGGCAGGGGACCTTATAGCAATCAGCCCCAGCATTTT
CASSFFGRGPYSNQPQHF
>TRBJ2-7|.|.|TRBV6-4
TGTGCCAGCAGGGGGACTTCCAGCTCCTACGAGCAGTACTTC
CASRGTSSSYEQYF
>TRBJ1-5|TRBD1|once|TRBV30
TGTGCCTGGAGTACGACACCCGGGACAGTCAATCAGCCCCAGCATTTT
CAWSTTPGTVNQPQHF
>TRBJ2-6|.|.|TRBV5-1
TGCGCCAGCAGCTTGACGCGTCCTGGGGCCAACGTCCTGACTTTC
CASSLTRPGANVLTF
>TRBJ1-2|.|.|TRBV7-9
TGTGCCAGCAGCGCGGACGGGATCTATGGCTACACCTTC
CASSADGIYGYTF
>TRBJ2-1|TRBD2|.|TRBV7-7
TGTGCCAGCAGCGCCTTCTTAGCGGGAGCCTACAATGAGCAGTTCTTC
CASSAFLAGAYNEQFF
>TRBJ1-2|.|.|TRBV4-2
TGTGCCAGCAGCCAAGGGAGAATAGGGGACTATGAGGACACCTTC
CASSQGRIGDYEDTF
>TRBJ1-2|.|.|TRBV6-1
TGTGCCAGCAGTGAAAATCAGGGATGGAACTATGGCTACACCTTC
CASSENQGWNYGYTF
>TRBJ2-1|TRBD2|few|TRBV7-3
TGTGCCAGCAGCTCGGGGGAGTGGGAGGGAAGCTCCTACAATGAGCAGTTCTTC
CASSSGEWEGSSYNEQFF
>TRBJ2-2|.|few|TRBV6-1
TGTGCCAGCAGAACGGGGGTGAACACCGGGGAGCTGTTTTTT
CASRTGVNTGELFF
>TRBJ2-2|TRBD2|.|TRBV19
TGTGCCAGTACCCCGACTAGCGGGGGGGCCGGGGAGCTGTTTTTT
CASTPTSGGAGELFF
>TRBJ2-7|TRBD1|.|TRBV5-4
TGTGCCAGCAGCTTGATTTGGGGACAGGGGAACTACGAGCAGTACTTC
CASSLIWGQGNYEQYF
>TRBJ1-5|.|.|TRBV19
TGTGCCAGTAGGAGACAGGACAATCAGCCCCAGCATTTT
CASRRQDNQPQHF